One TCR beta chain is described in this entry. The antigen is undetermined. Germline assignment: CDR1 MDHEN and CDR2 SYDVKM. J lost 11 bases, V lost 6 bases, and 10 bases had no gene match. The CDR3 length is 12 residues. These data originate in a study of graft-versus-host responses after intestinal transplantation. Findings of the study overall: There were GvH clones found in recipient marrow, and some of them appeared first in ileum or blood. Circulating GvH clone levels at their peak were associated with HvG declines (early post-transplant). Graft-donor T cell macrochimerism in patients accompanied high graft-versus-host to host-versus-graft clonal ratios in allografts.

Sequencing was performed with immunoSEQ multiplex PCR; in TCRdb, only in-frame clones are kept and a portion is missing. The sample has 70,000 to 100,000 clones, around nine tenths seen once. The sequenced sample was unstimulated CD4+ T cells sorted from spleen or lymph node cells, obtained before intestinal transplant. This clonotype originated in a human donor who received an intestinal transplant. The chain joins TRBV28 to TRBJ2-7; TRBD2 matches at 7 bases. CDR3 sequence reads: CASRPNWGGKYF. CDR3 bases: TGTGCCAGCAGGCCAAACTGGGGGGGAAAGTACTTC.